This T cell receptor (beta chain) was sequenced in a study of blood T cell repertoires in COVID-19. CDR1 and CDR2 from the germline V gene are SQVTM and ANQGSEA. The V end was cut by 7 bases, the J end by 3 bases, with 18 bases between. The CDR3 has 14 amino acids. Here immunoSEQ multiplex PCR was the method, and the copy in TCRdb shows in-frame clones only, minus some. The sample consists of some 170,000 clones, over 60% of them appearing once. The rearrangement uses TRBV29-1 and TRBJ1-1, with D possibly matching TRBD1 (6 bases). The source material was peripheral blood. The sequence came from a man aged 55 to 70 with acute or convalescent COVID-19. The CDR3 here is CSAMGKAGDTEAFF. The CDR3 DNA is TGCAGCGCTATGGGTAAAGCAGGGGACACTGAAGCTTTCTTT.